A selection of T cell receptor beta chains follows, all from one sample in a study of blood T cell repertoires in COVID-19. The repertoire was sequenced with immunoSEQ multiplex PCR; TCRdb's copy has only in-frame clones and lacks some. The sample lists over 200,000 clones, 80% to 90% occurring once. Sequencing used PBMCs or T cells enriched from blood (not recorded which). These TCRs come from a man between 35 and 55 years old who had recovered from COVID-19. The CDR3 runs from the conserved cysteine through the conserved F or W. For some rows the clone size is stated as once, few or many, or as a class when expanded; others skip it.

j_call	v_call	clone_size	cdr3_aa
TRBJ1-1	TRBV5-1	.	CASSLNAGQIWPFSFF
TRBJ1-4	TRBV28	.	CASRIPGTGRGEKLFF
TRBJ1-1	TRBV7-8	.	CASSPGKSEAFF
TRBJ2-7	TRBV27	.	CASSPALPSGTDLSYEQYF
TRBJ2-5	TRBV5-6	.	CASSLTLAGTQETQYF
TRBJ2-3	TRBV7-2	.	CASSQRTGGLDTQYF
TRBJ2-2	TRBV6-2/TRBV6-3	once	CASSYSFTSVTENTGELFF
TRBJ2-4	TRBV5-1	.	CASSPPVPESGHNLGQYF
TRBJ1-5	TRBV27	.	CASSRNRVSNQPQHF
TRBJ1-6	TRBV5-8	few	CARGGYNSPLHF
TRBJ2-7	TRBV7-2	few	CASSFAGGWYEQYF
TRBJ2-5	TRBV12-2	once	CASRLACEEGCETQYF
TRBJ2-1	TRBV9	.	CASSPTGGGQSYNEQFF
TRBJ2-7	TRBV13	.	CASSPGLLNEQYF
TRBJ1-1	TRBV4-1	once	CASSQGASEEAFF
TRBJ2-1	TRBV7-7	.	CASSPQTGGSSNEQFF
TRBJ1-5	TRBV7-2	few	CASSLKGGGQPQHF
TRBJ2-1	TRBV7-3	.	CASSLGDNNEQFF
TRBJ2-3	TRBV7-3	.	CASSPAGSRTDTQYF
TRBJ2-7	TRBV28	.	CASSGKQGPYEQYF
TRBJ2-2	TRBV7-3	.	CASRPQGSGELFF
TRBJ2-7	TRBV27	.	CASSRSLGYEQYF
TRBJ1-2	TRBV27	.	CASRISGTGGGKGYTF
TRBJ1-3	TRBV7-9	.	CASSEGTAGNTIYF
TRBJ1-5	TRBV19	.	CASSVQQGWNQPQHF
TRBJ1-1	TRBV27	.	CASKPLTPVSNTEAFF
TRBJ1-5	TRBV3-1/TRBV3-2	once	CASSQGTGIFGQPQHF
TRBJ1-1	TRBV27	.	CASSFRGRNTEAFF